Below are 24 T cell receptor beta chains sequenced from a single sample in a study of blood T cell repertoires in COVID-19. Method: immunoSEQ multiplex PCR; TCRdb's copy keeps in-frame clones and lacks some. Of 150,000 or so clones listed, about 81% are singletons. Material: peripheral blood. The receptors come from a woman aged 80 or over with acute or convalescent COVID-19.

This clone was recorded once. The chain's CDR3 is CASSFPGQGPREQFF. The DNA for the CDR3 is TGTGCCAGCAGCTTCCCGGGACAGGGGCCTCGGGAGCAGTTCTTC. V is TRBV5-6 and J is TRBJ2-1; 10 bases agree with TRBD1. Per germline, CDR1 SGHDT and CDR2 YYEEEE. CDR3 length: 15 amino acids. J gave up 10 bases and V 2 bases, and 9 bases lay outside the gene matches.

The chain has TRBV29-1 and TRBJ2-7; D is perhaps TRBD1 (6 bases). The V gene lost 3 bases and the J gene lost 0 bases, with 9 bases spanning the gap. The CDR3 extends over 13 amino acids. In germline, CDR1 is SQVTM, CDR2 ANQGSEA. The CDR3 loop is CSVEGDNSYEQYF. The CDR3 bases are TGCAGCGTTGAGGGGGACAACTCCTACGAGCAGTACTTC.

This chain uses TRBV28 with TRBJ2-7; D not resolved. The length of the CDR3 is 12 residues. Germline CDR1 MDHEN, CDR2 SYDVKM. V was clipped by 5 bases and J by 0 bases, with 5 bases between them. The CDR3 reads CASSGSSYEQYF. CDR3 DNA: TGTGCCAGCAGTGGTAGCTCCTACGAGCAGTACTTC.

This sequence joins TRBV7-2 and TRBJ2-3; 8 positions agree with TRBD2. J gave up 2 bases and V 7 bases, and 17 bases lay outside the gene matches. This CDR3 has 18 residues. Germline V lookup: CDR1 SGHTA, CDR2 FQGNSA. The CDR3 loop is CASNPGVLAGSLTDTQYF. DNA of the CDR3: TGTGCCAGCAACCCGGGGGTTCTAGCGGGCAGCCTCACAGATACGCAGTATTTT.

The V and J genes are TRBV27 and TRBJ2-5; 7 nucleotides line up with TRBD1. The CDR3 is 13 amino acids. The germline V gene has CDR1 MNHEY and CDR2 SMNVEV (reference sequence). After removal of 3 bases from V and 6 bases from J, the junction contained 4 bases not matched to a gene. CDR3 in amino acids: CASSFPGQKTQYF. The CDR3, as DNA: TGTGCCAGCAGTTTCCCGGGACAGAAGACCCAGTACTTC.

This chain links TRBV10-3 with TRBJ2-1, with 8 bases lining up with TRBD2. After removal of 10 bases from V and 4 bases from J, the junction contained 9 bases not matched to a gene. CDR3 length: 14 residues. The germline CDR1 and CDR2 sequences are ENHRY and SYGVKD. In DNA form, the CDR3 reads TGTGCCACCAACCGGGAGGGCCGATACAATGAGCAGTTCTTC. This encodes CATNREGRYNEQFF.

This chain connects TRBV7-2 to TRBJ2-1; 13 nucleotides align to TRBD2. V lost 5 bases, J lost 10 bases, and 8 bases stayed unmatched. The CDR3 runs 15 residues. The germline V gene encodes CDR1 SGHTA and CDR2 FQGNSA. CDR3 DNA: TGTGCCAGCAGCCAACTAGCGGGGGGGCTGGGGGAGCAGTTCTTC. It specifies CASSQLAGGLGEQFF.

The CDR3 spells CASSPGGRLDFEQYF. The CDR3 DNA reads TGTGCCAGCTCACCCGGGGGACGACTGGATTTCGAGCAGTACTTC. J is TRBJ2-7 and V is TRBV18; D possibly corresponds to TRBD2 (6 bases). V shed 3 bases and J shed 6 bases, with 18 bases lying between them. Germline V lookup: CDR1 KGHSH, CDR2 LQKENI. The CDR3 consists of 15 residues.

The sample holds many counts of this clone. Other DNA sequences from this sample encode an identical CDR3 as well. The chain joins TRBV19 to TRBJ2-1; 9 bases align to TRBD1. The ends lost 7 bases at V and 5 bases at J; junction bases unmatched: 6. The CDR3 is 14 residues long. The germline V gene encodes CDR1 LNHDA and CDR2 SQIVND (reference sequence). The CDR3, as DNA: TGTGCCAGTAAACCGGGACAGGGAAACAATGAGCAGTTCTTC. This codes for CASKPGQGNNEQFF. The full variable domain, rest sourced from reference TRBV19 and TRBJ2-1, is DGGITQSPKYLFRKEGQNVTLSCEQNLNHDAMYWYRQDPGQGLRLIYYSQIVNDFQKGDIAEGYSVSREKKESFPLTVTSAQKNPTAFYLCASKPGQGNNEQFFGPGTRLTVL.

The V and J genes are TRBV18 and TRBJ1-1; TRBD1 might be the D (5 bases). Germline-derived CDR1 and CDR2 are KGHSH and LQKENI. The CDR3 covers 15 residues. The V and J ends lost 4 bases and 3 bases respectively, with 15 bases between them. The CDR3, as DNA: TGTGCCAGCTCACTTGCGGGAGGGGTAGACACTGAAGCTTTCTTT. This gives the protein CASSLAGGVDTEAFF.

This chain connects TRBV19 to TRBJ2-7; D remains unclear. Germline V lookup: CDR1 LNHDA, CDR2 SQIVND (reference sequence). The V gene lost 8 bases and the J gene lost 0 bases, with 14 bases spanning the gap. The CDR3 spans 14 residues. This CDR3 is CASCKAGSSYEQYF. CDR3 DNA: TGTGCCAGTTGTAAGGCAGGAAGCTCCTACGAGCAGTACTTC.

The CDR3 loop reads CASSVDDGVNSPLHF. CDR3 sequence (DNA): TGTGCCAGCAGCGTAGACGACGGGGTCAATTCACCCCTCCACTTT. This sequence joins TRBV9 and TRBJ1-6; D is ambiguous. V dropped 0 bases and J dropped 7 bases, with 11 bases sitting between them. There are 15 residues in the CDR3. Germline CDR1 SGDLS, CDR2 YYNGEE.

The chain employs TRBV28 and TRBJ1-6; 7 bases map to TRBD1. Germline trimming cut 5 bases from V and 3 bases from J; bases unmatched to any gene: 1. This CDR3 contains 14 residues. In germline, CDR1 is MDHEN, CDR2 SYDVKM. DNA for the CDR3: TGTGCCAGCAGTCGACAGGGCTATAATTCACCCCTCCACTTT. Its protein is CASSRQGYNSPLHF.

The chain links TRBV6-5 to TRBJ1-2, with 8 bases lining up with TRBD1. Losses at the gene ends were 8 bases for V and 7 bases for J; bases not matched to a gene: 9. The CDR3 loop spans 13 amino acids. Germline V CDR1 and CDR2: MNHEY, SVGAGI. The CDR3 sequence: CASGRQGHGGYTF. The CDR3 nucleotides read TGTGCCAGCGGAAGACAGGGGCACGGTGGCTACACCTTC.

The chain is built from TRBV6-2 or TRBV6-3 and TRBJ1-2; D is uncertain. Trimming stripped 0 bases from V and 2 bases from J, with 19 bases between. The CDR3 is 18 residues long. Germline V gene sequence: CDR1 MNHEY, CDR2 SVGEGT. For the CDR3, the DNA is TGTGCCAGCAGTTACTCGAGGGAGATCCCATTTCCGAACTATGGCTACACCTTC. Protein: CASSYSREIPFPNYGYTF.

V gene TRBV29-1 combines with J gene TRBJ1-2, with D perhaps TRBD1 (6 bases). Germline CDR1 SQVTM, CDR2 ANQGSEA. There are 13 residues in the CDR3. Between the trimmed V and J ends, which lost 3 bases and 4 bases, there was a span of 12 bases. CDR3 bases: TGCAGCGTTGATAAACAGGGAATCTATGGCTACACCTTC. Protein sequence: CSVDKQGIYGYTF.

The chain couples TRBV3-1 (or the pseudogene TRBV3-2) to TRBJ2-4; no definite D call. The CDR3 contains 13 residues. Germline V gene data show CDR1 as LGHDT and CDR2 as YNNKEL (reference sequence). V lost 9 bases and J 0 bases, leaving 9 bases between the germline ends. CDR3 coding DNA: TGTGCCAGTAGTGACTTAGCCAAAAACATTCAGTACTTC. Residues: CASSDLAKNIQYF.

This chain uses TRBV5-1 with TRBJ2-2, with TRBD2 matching 7 bases. After removal of 3 bases from V and 4 bases from J, the junction contained 9 bases not matched to a gene. There are 16 residues in the CDR3. The germline V gene encodes CDR1 SGHRS and CDR2 YFSETQ. CDR3 bases: TGCGCCAGCAGCTCCCAACTAGCGTCGAGCACCGGGGAGCTGTTTTTT. This gives the protein CASSSQLASSTGELFF. The variable domain in full, completed from reference TRBV5-1 and TRBJ2-2, reads KAGVTQTPRYLIKTRGQQVTLSCSPISGHRSVSWYQQTPGQGLQFLFEYFSETQRNKGNFPGRFSGRQFSNSRSEMNVSTLELGDSALYLCASSSQLASSTGELFFGEGSRLTVL.

The chain employs TRBV18 and TRBJ1-2; unclear D gene. The CDR3 runs to 15 residues. The V gene lost 2 bases and the J gene lost 4 bases, with 14 bases spanning the gap. CDR1 is KGHSH, CDR2 LQKENI, per germline. The CDR3: CASSPSSEVAYGYTF. In DNA, the CDR3 is TGTGCCAGCTCACCAAGCTCGGAGGTTGCCTATGGCTACACCTTC. Full variable domain (missing parts from reference TRBV18 and TRBJ1-2): NAGVMQNPRHLVRRRGQEARLRCSPMKGHSHVYWYRQLPEEGLKFMVYLQKENIIDESGMPKERFSAEFPKEGPSILRIQQVVRGDSAAYFCASSPSSEVAYGYTFGSGTRLTVV.

The chain has TRBV10-3 and TRBJ2-5; D is perhaps TRBD2 (6 bases). The CDR3 length is 13 residues. Germline-derived CDR1 and CDR2 are ENHRY and SYGVKD. V was clipped by 6 bases and J by 3 bases, with 11 bases between them. The CDR3 DNA reads TGTGCCATCAGGAGGGACTCCGAAGAGACCCAGTACTTC. It yields the protein CAIRRDSEETQYF.

The gene calls are TRBV5-5 and TRBJ2-7, with 10 bases lining up with TRBD1. J gave up 7 bases and V 0 bases, and 7 bases lay outside the gene matches. This CDR3 is 15 amino acids long. Germline lookup yields CDR1 SGHKS and CDR2 YYEKEE (reference sequence). CDR3 DNA: TGTGCCAGCAGCTTGGATTATCTGGGACAGGGGGAGCAGTACTTC. Its translation is CASSLDYLGQGEQYF.

The chain combines TRBV7-2 with TRBJ2-1; the match to TRBD1 covers 9 bases. There are 15 residues in the CDR3. Germline V gives CDR1 SGHTA, CDR2 FQGNSA. V lost 8 bases to trimming and J lost 2 bases; unmatched junction nucleotides: 7. CDR3 amino acids: CASGRQGGTYNEQFF. Written as DNA, the CDR3 is TGTGCCAGCGGGCGACAGGGGGGGACCTACAATGAGCAGTTCTTC. The full variable domain, rest sourced from reference TRBV7-2 and TRBJ2-1, is GAGVSQSPSNKVTEKGKDVELRCDPISGHTALYWYRQSLGQGLEFLIYFQGNSAPDKSGLPSDRFSAERTGGSVSTLTIQRTQQEDSAVYLCASGRQGGTYNEQFFGPGTRLTVL.

The genes are TRBV4-3 and TRBJ1-3; no reliable D call. Germline-derived CDR1 and CDR2 are LGHNA and YSLEER. The CDR3 is 14 amino acids. V was shortened by 1 base and J by 7 bases, with 11 bases between the two germline ends. In nucleotides, the CDR3 is TGCGCCAGCAGCCAAGGCGGGATTGGGAACACCATATATTTT. As protein: CASSQGGIGNTIYF.

The chain is built from TRBV7-2 and TRBJ1-2; maybe TRBD1 (6 bases). V lost 1 base, J lost 8 bases, and 14 bases lay in between. Germline loops: CDR1 SGHTA, CDR2 FQGNSA. CDR3 length equals 14 residues. Here the CDR3 reads CASSLEGGSEGYTF. In nucleotides, the CDR3 is TGTGCCAGCAGCTTAGAAGGGGGATCGGAAGGCTACACCTTC.